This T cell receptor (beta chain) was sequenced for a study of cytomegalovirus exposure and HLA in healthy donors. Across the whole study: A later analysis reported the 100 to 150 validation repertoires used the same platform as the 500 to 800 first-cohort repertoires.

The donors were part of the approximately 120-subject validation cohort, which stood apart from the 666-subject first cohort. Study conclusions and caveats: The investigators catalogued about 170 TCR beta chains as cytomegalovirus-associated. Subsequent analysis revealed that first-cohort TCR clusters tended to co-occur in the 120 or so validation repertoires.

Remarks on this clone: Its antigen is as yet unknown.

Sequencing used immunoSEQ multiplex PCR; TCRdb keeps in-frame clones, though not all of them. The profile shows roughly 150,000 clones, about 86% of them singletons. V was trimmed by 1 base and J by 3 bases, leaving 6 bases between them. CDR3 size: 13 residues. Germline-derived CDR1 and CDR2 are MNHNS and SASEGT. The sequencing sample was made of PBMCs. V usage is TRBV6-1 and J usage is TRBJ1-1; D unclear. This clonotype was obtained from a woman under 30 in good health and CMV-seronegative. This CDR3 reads CASSEDRDTEAFF. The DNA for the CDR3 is TGTGCCAGCAGTGAAGATCGGGACACTGAAGCTTTCTTT.